These 11 T cell receptor beta chains were all obtained from the same sample, sequenced in a study of blood T cell repertoires in COVID-19. Using immunoSEQ multiplex PCR, the repertoire was profiled, and TCRdb retains in-frame clones only, with some absent. This sample has 200,000 or so clones; around 81% occur once, and the top ten carry over 6.5%. Sequenced material: PBMCs or T cells enriched from blood (not recorded which). These TCRs come from a man aged 35 to 55 who had recovered from COVID-19.

The chain carries TRBV27 and TRBJ1-1; D is possibly TRBD1 (6 bases). The CDR3 loop spans 15 amino acids. From germline, CDR1 is MNHEY and CDR2 SMNVEV (reference sequence). V lost 3 bases and J 5 bases, leaving 16 bases between the germline ends. DNA for the CDR3: TGTGCCAGCAGTTTTTCCCCAGGGGTCGGAACTGAAGCTTTCTTT. Translation gives CASSFSPGVGTEAFF.

This CDR3 is CAWSPGTVGGYTF. For the CDR3, the DNA is TGTGCCTGGAGTCCCGGGACAGTTGGGGGCTACACCTTC. This chain uses TRBV30 with TRBJ1-2; 7 bases are shared with TRBD1. The J segment lost 8 bases and the V segment lost 2 bases, leaving 8 bases of the junction unmatched. This CDR3 contains 13 residues. Germline CDR1 is GTSNPN and CDR2 is SVGIG (reference sequence).

The chain uses TRBV4-1 and TRBJ1-2; D unresolved. With 0 bases removed from V and 0 bases from J, the gap between germline ends came to 5 bases. Looked up from germline, CDR1 is MGHRA and CDR2 is YSYEKL. The CDR3 runs 14 residues. In nucleotides, the CDR3 is TGCGCCAGCAGCCAAGACACGGCTAACTATGGCTACACCTTC. Translated, it gives CASSQDTANYGYTF.

This clone was seen many times. The rearrangement joins TRBV7-9 to TRBJ2-3, with TRBD1 identical over 11 bases. The CDR3 loop spans 15 amino acids. Germline CDR1 is SEHNR and CDR2 is FQNEAQ (reference sequence). V was clipped by 4 bases and J by 4 bases; unmatched bases: 4. CDR3 coding DNA: TGTGCCAGCAGCTGGACAGGGGGCGAGGCAGATACGCAGTATTTT. Translation gives CASSWTGGEADTQYF.

This clone was seen more than once but under ten times. The chain joins TRBV14 to TRBJ1-2; the D is unclear. Trimming took off 5 bases at V and 2 bases at J, with 6 bases between the two ends. The CDR3 runs 12 residues. Germline V gives CDR1 SGHDN, CDR2 FVKESK. The CDR3 loop reads CASSGQNYGYTF. The CDR3 DNA is TGTGCCAGCAGCGGGCAGAACTATGGCTACACCTTC.

The chain combines TRBV7-2 with TRBJ1-2; 9 bases align to TRBD1. V was clipped by 5 bases and J by 0 bases; unmatched bases: 10. This CDR3 is 17 amino acids long. Germline CDR1 and CDR2: SGHTA and FQGNSA. The CDR3 protein is CASSEPRGQGANYGYTF. CDR3 nucleotides: TGTGCCAGCAGCGAACCCCGGGGACAGGGTGCTAACTATGGCTACACCTTC.

This clone was counted a single time. J is TRBJ1-4 and V is TRBV28; tentatively, D is TRBD1 (6 bases). The CDR3 length is 15 residues. Germline assignment: CDR1 MDHEN and CDR2 SYDVKM. V lost 5 bases, J lost 8 bases, and 18 bases lay in between. The CDR3 coding sequence is TGTGCCAGCAGTGGGCTGGTCTGGGGGCCGGAAAAACTGTTTTTT. Its protein product is CASSGLVWGPEKLFF.

The chain has TRBV28 and TRBJ2-3, with D possibly being TRBD2 (6 bases). Trimming removed 3 bases from V and 2 bases from J, with 15 bases in between. CDR1 is MDHEN and CDR2 is SYDVKM in the germline V gene. The CDR3 is 16 residues long. CDR3 sequence reads: CASSFSFLAPTDTQYF. The CDR3 DNA sequence: TGTGCCAGCAGTTTTAGTTTTCTAGCGCCCACAGATACGCAGTATTTT.

The V call is TRBV5-5, the J call TRBJ2-3; D is ambiguous. Deletions cut 4 bases from V and 0 bases from J, with 12 bases between. Germline V gene lookup returns CDR1 SGHKS and CDR2 YYEKEE (reference sequence). The CDR3 sequence is 15 residues long. The DNA for the CDR3 is TGTGCCAGCAGCCCCTATGTGGTTAGCACAGATACGCAGTATTTT. Translated, it gives CASSPYVVSTDTQYF. Filled out from reference TRBV5-5 and TRBJ2-3, the complete variable domain reads DAGVTQSPTHLIKTRGQQVTLRCSPISGHKSVSWYQQVLGQGPQFIFQYYEKEERGRGNFPDRFSARQFPNYSSELNVNALLLGDSALYLCASSPYVVSTDTQYFGPGTRLTVL.

The V call is TRBV2, the J call TRBJ1-1; unclear D gene. The length of the CDR3 is 12 residues. The germline V gene encodes CDR1 SNHLY and CDR2 FYNNEI. V was clipped by 6 bases and J by 6 bases, with 11 bases between them. As DNA, the CDR3 is TGTGCCAGCAGCCTAGAATCTTCTGAAGCTTTCTTT. Translated, it gives CASSLESSEAFF.

The chain has TRBV6-2 or TRBV6-3 and TRBJ1-5; 7 bases are a match to TRBD1. The CDR3 has 14 residues. Germline lookup yields CDR1 MNHEY and CDR2 SVGEGT. V lost 6 bases, J lost 6 bases, and 8 bases stayed unmatched. The CDR3 sequence is CASSLDRQGQPQHF. The CDR3 DNA follows: TGTGCCAGCAGCCTGGACAGACAGGGTCAGCCCCAGCATTTT.